The T cell receptor beta chain under discussion was sequenced for a study of T cells in tuberculosis. Germline CDR1 reads SGHRS; CDR2 reads YFSETQ. The CDR3 totals 15 residues. V was shortened by 7 bases and J by 6 bases, with 20 bases between the two germline ends. Thawed, overnight-rested PBMC were stained with GMM-loaded CD1B tetramer, viability dye and anti-CD3, then sorted. C32 glucose monomycolate from Rhodococcus equi was loaded onto the CD1B tetramers. Clones were sequenced by immunoSEQ multiplex PCR, and TCRdb holds only the in-frame ones, with some missing. The table includes about 88,000 clones, approximately 90% detected once.

This chain joins TRBV5-1 and TRBJ1-5; the D gene is possibly TRBD1 (6 bases). What was sequenced was CD1b-GMM tetramer-negative cells sorted from PBMCs. The source is an adult woman with latent tuberculosis. The CDR3 reads CASQQGSAIGQPQHF. CDR3 nucleotides: TGCGCCAGCCAACAGGGTTCGGCGATAGGTCAGCCCCAGCATTTT.